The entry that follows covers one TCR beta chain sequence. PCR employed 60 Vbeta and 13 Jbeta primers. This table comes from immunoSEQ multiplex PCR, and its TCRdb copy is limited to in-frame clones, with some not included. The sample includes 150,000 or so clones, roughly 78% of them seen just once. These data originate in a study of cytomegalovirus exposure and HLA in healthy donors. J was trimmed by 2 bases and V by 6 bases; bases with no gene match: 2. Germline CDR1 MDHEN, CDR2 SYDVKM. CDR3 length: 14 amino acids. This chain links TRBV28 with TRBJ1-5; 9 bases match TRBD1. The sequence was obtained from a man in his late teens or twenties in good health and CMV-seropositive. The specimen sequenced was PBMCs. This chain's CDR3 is CASRRTGGNQPQHF. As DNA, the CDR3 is TGTGCCAGCAGGAGGACAGGGGGCAATCAGCCCCAGCATTTT.